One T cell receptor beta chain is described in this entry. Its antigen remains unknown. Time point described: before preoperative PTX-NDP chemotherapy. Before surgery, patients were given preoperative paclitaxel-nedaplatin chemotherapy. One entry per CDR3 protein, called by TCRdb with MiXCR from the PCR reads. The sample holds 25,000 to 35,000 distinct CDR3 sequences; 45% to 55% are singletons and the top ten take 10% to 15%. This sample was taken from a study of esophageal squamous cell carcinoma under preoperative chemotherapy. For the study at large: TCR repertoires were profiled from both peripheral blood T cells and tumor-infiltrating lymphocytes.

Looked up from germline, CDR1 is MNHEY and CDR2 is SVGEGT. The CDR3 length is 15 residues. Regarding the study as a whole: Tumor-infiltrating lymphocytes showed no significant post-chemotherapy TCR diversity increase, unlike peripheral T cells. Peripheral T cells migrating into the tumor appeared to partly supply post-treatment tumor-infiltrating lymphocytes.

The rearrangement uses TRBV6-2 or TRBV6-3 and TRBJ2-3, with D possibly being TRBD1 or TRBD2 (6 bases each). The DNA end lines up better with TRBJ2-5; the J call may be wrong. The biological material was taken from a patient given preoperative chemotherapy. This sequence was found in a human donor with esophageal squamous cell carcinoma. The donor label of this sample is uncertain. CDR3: CARGRGRPSTDTQYF. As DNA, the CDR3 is TGTGCCAGGGGCCGGGGGCGACCTAGCACAGATACCCAGTACTTC.